These 25 T cell receptor beta chains share one sample of origin, sequenced in a study of blood T cell repertoires in COVID-19. The method was immunoSEQ multiplex PCR; TCRdb's version includes in-frame clones alone and lacks a portion of them. The table includes about 220,000 clones, around 80% detected once. The specimen was peripheral blood. The receptor set was obtained from a human donor in a cohort sampled during active COVID-19.

This clone came up a few times. V is TRBV19 and J is TRBJ2-5; 11 bases fit TRBD2. Germline V gives CDR1 LNHDA, CDR2 SQIVND (reference sequence). There are 15 residues in the CDR3. Trimming at V came to 7 bases and at J to 4 bases, leaving 8 bases not matched to a gene. CDR3 protein: CASTLRLAGGETQYF. The DNA for the CDR3 is TGTGCCAGTACCCTCAGGCTAGCGGGAGGAGAGACCCAGTACTTC.

This clone was counted at least ten times. The chain uses TRBV7-2 and TRBJ1-2; tentatively, D is TRBD1 (5 bases). The CDR3 is 14 amino acids. Trimming left V 1 base short and J 8 bases short, with 14 bases between. Germline V gives CDR1 SGHTA, CDR2 FQGNSA. The CDR3, as DNA: TGTGCCAGCAGCTTAGAGGGCCGGAGGGGAGGCTACACCTTC. Amino acids: CASSLEGRRGGYTF. The variable domain in full, with the rest retrieved from reference TRBV7-2 and TRBJ1-2, is GAGVSQSPSNKVTEKGKDVELRCDPISGHTALYWYRQSLGQGLEFLIYFQGNSAPDKSGLPSDRFSAERTGGSVSTLTIQRTQQEDSAVYLCASSLEGRRGGYTFGSGTRLTVV.

The sample holds one count of this clone. This chain links TRBV5-5 with TRBJ1-2, with D maybe TRBD1 (6 bases). V shed 4 bases and J shed 1 base, with 20 bases lying between them. The CDR3 is made up of 17 amino acids. Germline V gene data show CDR1 as SGHKS and CDR2 as YYEKEE (reference sequence). This CDR3 reads CASSPRGHTASNYGYTF. For the CDR3, the DNA is TGTGCCAGCAGCCCCAGGGGCCACACGGCTAGTAACTATGGCTACACCTTC. The full variable domain, with the rest looked up from reference TRBV5-5 and TRBJ1-2, is DAGVTQSPTHLIKTRGQQVTLRCSPISGHKSVSWYQQVLGQGPQFIFQYYEKEERGRGNFPDRFSARQFPNYSSELNVNALLLGDSALYLCASSPRGHTASNYGYTFGSGTRLTVV.

The V and J genes are TRBV5-1 and TRBJ2-2, with 7 bases lining up with TRBD1. The length of the CDR3 is 15 residues. Germline lookup yields CDR1 SGHRS and CDR2 YFSETQ. V trimming: 4 bases; J trimming: 5 bases; junction bases outside the gene matches: 8. CDR3 protein: CASSLTDRETGELFF. CDR3 in DNA: TGCGCCAGCAGCCTTACAGACAGGGAGACCGGGGAGCTGTTTTTT.

The chain recombines TRBV2 with TRBJ2-3; D is perhaps TRBD2 (7 bases). Between the trimmed V and J ends, which lost 4 bases and 0 bases, there was a span of 17 bases. Germline CDR1 reads SNHLY; CDR2 reads FYNNEI. The CDR3 runs to 17 residues. CDR3 coding DNA: TGTGCCAGCAGTGCCATGAGGGAGGGGGTTAGCACAGATACGCAGTATTTT. It specifies CASSAMREGVSTDTQYF.

The CDR3 DNA reads TGCGCCAGCAGCTCGGACAGGGGGGAGGCAACTAATGAAAAACTGTTTTTT. Its protein product is CASSSDRGEATNEKLFF. The chain couples TRBV5-1 to TRBJ1-4, with TRBD1 identical over 10 bases. Trimming removed 3 bases from V and 0 bases from J; junction bases left unmatched: 5. This CDR3 has 17 amino acids. Germline V CDR1 and CDR2: SGHRS, YFSETQ.

Note on this clone: An end of the junction differs from the germline gene, which may be a read error. This chain uses TRBV11-3 with TRBJ2-7; 8 nucleotides line up with TRBD2. Germline CDR1 is SGHNT and CDR2 is YENEEA. This CDR3 region has 13 residues. The CDR3 region is CASSSSTKAGANF. In nucleotides, the CDR3 is TGTGCCAGCAGCTCATCGACTAAAGCGGGGGCTAACTTC.

This clone was counted once. V and J are TRBV15 and TRBJ1-2; the D is unclear. The germline V and J ends were trimmed by 3 bases and 8 bases, with 10 bases remaining between them. CDR1 LNHNV and CDR2 YYDKDF come from the germline V gene (reference sequence). The CDR3 contains 12 residues. The CDR3 nucleotides read TGTGCCACCAGCAGCCGGGAGGGCGGCTACACCTTC. It yields the protein CATSSREGGYTF.

This chain links TRBV10-3 with TRBJ2-7; D not certain. V shed 0 bases and J shed 6 bases, with 9 bases lying between them. The V gene's germline CDR1 is ENHRY and CDR2 SYGVKD. The CDR3 covers 13 residues. Here the CDR3 reads CAISESARSEQYF. The CDR3, as DNA: TGTGCCATCAGTGAGTCCGCTAGGTCCGAGCAGTACTTC.

The chain carries TRBV5-1 and TRBJ1-2, with 12 nucleotides matching TRBD1. With V trimmed by 5 bases and J by 4 bases, 12 bases remained unmatched. Germline-derived CDR1 and CDR2 are SGHRS and YFSETQ. The CDR3 has 17 amino acids. The CDR3, as DNA: TGCGCCAGCAGTCAACCGGGACAGGGGGCCCAACCCTATGGCTACACCTTC. Translated, it gives CASSQPGQGAQPYGYTF. Based on the CDR3 plus reference TRBV5-1 and TRBJ1-2, the full variable domain is KAGVTQTPRYLIKTRGQQVTLSCSPISGHRSVSWYQQTPGQGLQFLFEYFSETQRNKGNFPGRFSGRQFSNSRSEMNVSTLELGDSALYLCASSQPGQGAQPYGYTFGSGTRLTVV.

This chain joins TRBV6-2 or TRBV6-3 and TRBJ2-7; TRBD2 aligns across 15 bases. The CDR3 is 15 amino acids. Losses at the gene ends were 4 bases for V and 4 bases for J; bases not matched to a gene: 2. CDR1 and CDR2 (germline): MNHEY, SVGEGT. DNA for the CDR3: TGTGCCAGCAGTTTCGGACTAGCGGGAGGGTACGAGCAGTACTTC. This gives the protein CASSFGLAGGYEQYF.

J is TRBJ2-3 and V is TRBV21-1; the listed D gene, TRBD2, was not tested against the DNA. TRBV21-1 is a recognized pseudogene. The CDR3 extends over 12 amino acids. DNA for the CDR3: TGTGCCAGCAGCAACTCCACAGATACGCAGTATTTT. Its translation is CASSNSTDTQYF.

This chain links TRBV11-2 with TRBJ1-4, with TRBD1 matching over 8 bases. The CDR3 loop spans 15 amino acids. Germline V gene data show CDR1 as SGHAT and CDR2 as FQNNGV. The junction had 4 bases not matched to a gene; V was cut back by 5 bases and J by 2 bases. The CDR3 region is CASSRGQGTNEKLFF. The CDR3 nucleotides read TGTGCCAGCAGCCGTGGACAGGGTACTAATGAAAAACTGTTTTTT.

This chain connects TRBV7-8 to TRBJ1-6; TRBD1 might be the D (5 bases). From germline, CDR1 is SGHVS and CDR2 FQNEAQ. This CDR3 region has 15 residues. Deletions cut 4 bases from V and 4 bases from J, with 11 bases between. The CDR3 loop is CASSSLQGYNSPLHF. Written as DNA, the CDR3 is TGTGCCAGCAGCTCGCTCCAGGGTTATAATTCACCCCTCCACTTT.

This clone was observed a handful of times. The chain employs TRBV6-5 and TRBJ2-1; no firm D call. The CDR3 is 12 residues long. Trimming removed 11 bases from V and 0 bases from J, with 8 bases in between. Per germline, CDR1 MNHEY and CDR2 SVGAGI. CDR3 amino acids: CASYSSYNEQFF. CDR3 sequence (DNA): TGTGCCTCCTACAGCTCCTACAATGAGCAGTTCTTC.

Points on this clone: Additional DNA sequences in this sample encode the identical CDR3. V gene TRBV5-1 combines with J gene TRBJ1-6, with 8 bases lining up with TRBD1. Germline V gene lookup returns CDR1 SGHRS and CDR2 YFSETQ. The CDR3 extends over 15 amino acids. V gave up 1 base and J gave up 10 bases; unmatched junction bases: 7. In nucleotides, the CDR3 is TGCGCCAGCAGCTTGAAAGGACAGGGTGGGTCACCCCTCCACTTT. Translation gives CASSLKGQGGSPLHF.

The rearrangement joins TRBV25-1 to TRBJ2-7, with D unclear. Trimming removed 2 bases at V and 0 bases at J, with 5 bases between. The CDR3 covers 13 residues. Germline V gene lookup returns CDR1 MGHDK and CDR2 SYGVNS. The CDR3 DNA follows: TGTGCCAGCAGTGAACACTACTCCTACGAGCAGTACTTC. Its translation is CASSEHYSYEQYF.

The V gene is TRBV2, the J gene TRBJ1-2; possible D gene TRBD1, 5 bases. CDR1 and CDR2 (germline): SNHLY, FYNNEI. CDR3 length: 12 amino acids. Trimming took 7 bases from V and 4 from J, leaving 10 bases between them. The CDR3 nucleotides are TGTGCCAGCAAGCGACAGACCTATGGCTACACCTTC. This translates into CASKRQTYGYTF.

V is TRBV19 and J is TRBJ2-1; 14 nucleotides align to TRBD2. In germline, CDR1 is LNHDA, CDR2 SQIVND (reference sequence). The CDR3 totals 16 residues. The junction had 5 bases not matched to a gene; V was cut back by 1 base and J by 9 bases. The CDR3 sequence is CASSIVGTSGSSEQFF. The CDR3 bases are TGTGCCAGTAGTATAGTCGGGACTAGCGGGAGTAGTGAGCAGTTCTTC.

This sequence joins TRBV29-1 and TRBJ2-1, with a tentative D call TRBD1 (6 bases). V was pared by 4 bases and J by 3 bases, with 13 bases between. Germline values: CDR1 SQVTM, CDR2 ANQGSEA. This CDR3 spans 14 amino acids. CDR3 nucleotide sequence: TGCAGCGTTGTAGGTCAGGGGCACTACAATGAGCAGTTCTTC. This encodes CSVVGQGHYNEQFF.

The chain employs TRBV5-1 and TRBJ1-1; 10 positions agree with TRBD1. The V and J ends lost 6 bases and 4 bases, in that order; junction bases with no gene match: 9. The CDR3 length is 15 residues. The germline CDR1 and CDR2 sequences are SGHRS and YFSETQ. Written as DNA, the CDR3 is TGCGCCAGCACCGACAGGGGGCGCGTGGGCACTGAAGCTTTCTTT. Translation gives CASTDRGRVGTEAFF.

Of note for this clone: This sample includes further DNA sequences coding for the same CDR3. The chain couples TRBV3-1 (or the pseudogene TRBV3-2) to TRBJ2-3, with TRBD2 identical over 16 bases. J gave up 6 bases and V 4 bases, and 7 bases lay outside the gene matches. Per the germline V gene, CDR1 is LGHDT and CDR2 is YNNKEL (reference sequence). The CDR3 consists of 17 residues. The CDR3 loop is CASSPGLAGGPGDTQYF. The DNA of the CDR3 is TGTGCCAGCAGCCCGGGACTAGCGGGAGGGCCCGGTGATACGCAGTATTTT.

The chain links TRBV7-2 to TRBJ2-1; 11 bases are shared with TRBD2. Germline CDR1 is SGHTA and CDR2 is FQGNSA. This CDR3 spans 15 amino acids. The V gene end was trimmed by 5 bases and the J gene end by 6 bases; junction bases not matched to a gene: 6. As DNA, the CDR3 is TGTGCCAGCAGCCTGTACGGGACTAGCGGCAATGAGCAGTTCTTC. This encodes CASSLYGTSGNEQFF. The variable domain in full, completed from reference TRBV7-2 and TRBJ2-1, reads GAGVSQSPSNKVTEKGKDVELRCDPISGHTALYWYRQSLGQGLEFLIYFQGNSAPDKSGLPSDRFSAERTGGSVSTLTIQRTQQEDSAVYLCASSLYGTSGNEQFFGPGTRLTVL.

This clone showed up just once. The J gene is TRBJ2-5, the V gene TRBV9, with D tentatively TRBD1 (5 bases). The CDR3 runs 13 residues. With 3 bases removed from V and 7 bases from J, the gap between germline ends came to 13 bases. Germline values: CDR1 SGDLS, CDR2 YYNGEE. The CDR3 coding sequence is TGTGCCAGCAGCGAGGGGCAGCCAGGGACCCAGTACTTC. Translated, it gives CASSEGQPGTQYF.

This rearrangement joins TRBV7-2 to TRBJ1-2; D not certain. V shed 2 bases and J shed 1 base, with 5 bases lying between them. This CDR3 comprises 13 residues. The germline V gene encodes CDR1 SGHTA and CDR2 FQGNSA. The CDR3 DNA is TGTGCCAGCAGCTTACCAGTTAACTATGGCTACACCTTC. This gives the protein CASSLPVNYGYTF.